This T cell receptor beta chain was identified during a study of T cells in Graves' hyperthyroidism and ophthalmopathy. As for the study in general: Before treatment of any kind, peripheral blood was taken at initial diagnosis.

J was trimmed by 2 bases and V by 0 bases; bases with no gene match: 8. Germline V CDR1 and CDR2: MNHEY, SVGEGT. CDR3 size: 17 residues. Patients aged 18 to 65 had newly diagnosed hyperthyroidism of under 2 months' duration. The authors took PBMCs from over 8.5 ml fresh peripheral blood. Study outcomes and limitations: Most expanded thyroid clonotypes above 0.001 recurred in blood.

With respect to this clonotype: What it binds is unknown.

What was amplified from RNA transcripts were TCR beta CDR3 regions. First-round RT-PCR of the TCR CDR3 relied on the HTBI primer set. TCRdb passed the multiplex PCR reads through MiXCR, listing each CDR3 protein once. The sample has 700,000 to 850,000 distinct CDR3 sequences, around 40% seen once. This TCR was sampled from a woman between 40 and 50 years old with Graves' hyperthyroidism. V is TRBV6-2 or TRBV6-3 and J is TRBJ2-7, with 9 bases aligning to TRBD2. What was sequenced was blood. The CDR3 DNA is TGTGCCAGCAGTTACTCGCGGGCTAGCGGGACCGCCTACGAGCAGTACTTC. This codes for CASSYSRASGTAYEQYF.